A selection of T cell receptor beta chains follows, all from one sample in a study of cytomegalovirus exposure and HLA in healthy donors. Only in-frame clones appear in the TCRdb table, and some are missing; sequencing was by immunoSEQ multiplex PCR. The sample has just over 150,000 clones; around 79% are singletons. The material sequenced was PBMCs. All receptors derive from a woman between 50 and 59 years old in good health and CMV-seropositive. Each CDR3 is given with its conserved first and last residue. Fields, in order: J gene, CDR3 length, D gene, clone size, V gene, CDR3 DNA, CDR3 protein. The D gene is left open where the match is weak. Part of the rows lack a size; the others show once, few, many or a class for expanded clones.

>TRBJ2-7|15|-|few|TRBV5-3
TGTGCCAGAAGCGGAGAGAAGGGACACTACTACGAGCAGTACTTC
CARSGEKGHYYEQYF
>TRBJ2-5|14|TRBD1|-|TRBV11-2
TGTGCCAGCAGCTTAGGACAGGGGACAGAGACCCAGTACTTC
CASSLGQGTETQYF
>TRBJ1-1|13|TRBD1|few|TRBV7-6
TGTGCCAGCAGCTCCTGGGACAGGGTTGAAGCTTTCTTT
CASSSWDRVEAFF
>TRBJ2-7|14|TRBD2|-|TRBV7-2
TGTGCCAGCAGCACAAGAAGCGGGAGCTACGAGCAGTACTTC
CASSTRSGSYEQYF
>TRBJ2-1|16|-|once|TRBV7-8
TGTGCCAGCAGCTGGACACACACTCAAGGGTACAATGAGCAGTTCTTC
CASSWTHTQGYNEQFF
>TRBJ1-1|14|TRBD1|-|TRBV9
TGTGCCAGCAGCCTCGGACAGGGGAACACTGAAGCTTTCTTT
CASSLGQGNTEAFF
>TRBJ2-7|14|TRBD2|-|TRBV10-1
TGCGCCAGCAGTGCCAGCGGGAGGTGGTACGAGCAGTACTTC
CASSASGRWYEQYF
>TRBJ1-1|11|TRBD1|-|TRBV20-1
TGCAGTGCTTACGGACAGGGTACGGCTTTCTTT
CSAYGQGTAFF
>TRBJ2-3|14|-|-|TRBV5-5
TGTGCCAGCAGCCCTTATCAGGGTTCAGATACGCAGTATTTT
CASSPYQGSDTQYF
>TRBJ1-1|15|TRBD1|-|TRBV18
TGTGCCAGCTCACCGGGACAGGGATCGAACACTGAAGCTTTCTTT
CASSPGQGSNTEAFF
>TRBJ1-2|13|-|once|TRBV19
TGTGCCAGTAGTCCGATGGGGGGGGTAGGCTACACCTTC
CASSPMGGVGYTF
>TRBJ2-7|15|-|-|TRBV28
TGTGCCAGCAGCTCTTCAAAGGCAGGGGAGTACGAGCAGTACTTC
CASSSSKAGEYEQYF